The 25 T cell receptor beta chains in this list originate from one sample, sequenced in a study of T cells in Graves' hyperthyroidism and ophthalmopathy. Amplified TCR beta CDR3 regions came from RNA transcripts. With the HTBI primer set, the TCR CDR3 went through a first round of RT-PCR. TCRdb analysed the multiplex PCR reads with MiXCR anew, one entry per CDR3 protein. This sample yields roughly 420,000 distinct CDR3 sequences, of which about an eighth are seen a single time; 5% to 6.5% belongs to the top ten. The sample consisted of blood. Source of these receptors: a woman aged 18-29 years with Graves' hyperthyroidism.

Comment on this clonotype: A clone one base away is much larger, so this may be a read error. The chain is built from TRBV20-1 and TRBJ2-3; D could derive from TRBD1 or TRBD2 (5 bases each). This CDR3 comprises 17 residues. The germline V gene encodes CDR1 DFQATT and CDR2 SNEGSKA (reference sequence). Written as DNA, the CDR3 is TGCAGGGCTTGGGGCAGGACTTCTCCTTCTAGCACAGATACGCAGTATTTT. Residues: CRAWGRTSPSSTDTQYF.

There are many counts of this clonotype. This chain links TRBV7-2 with TRBJ2-1, with 8 bases fitting TRBD1. Trimming took 4 bases from V and 7 from J; bases not matched to a gene: 9. The CDR3 spans 15 residues. Germline V gives CDR1 SGHTA, CDR2 FQGNSA. The CDR3 coding sequence is TGTGCCAGCAGCTCTGGACAGGGACGAGGGAATGAGCAGTTCTTC. This translates into CASSSGQGRGNEQFF. Drawing the rest from reference TRBV7-2 and TRBJ2-1, the complete variable domain is GAGVSQSPSNKVTEKGKDVELRCDPISGHTALYWYRQSLGQGLEFLIYFQGNSAPDKSGLPSDRFSAERTGGSVSTLTIQRTQQEDSAVYLCASSSGQGRGNEQFFGPGTRLTVL.

J is TRBJ1-2 and V is TRBV20-1; TRBD1 might be the D (6 bases). Germline V CDR1 and CDR2: DFQATT, SNEGSKA (reference sequence). The ends were cut back, 0 bases at V and 8 bases at J, with 13 bases in the middle. This CDR3 has 13 amino acids. Here the CDR3 reads CSARDQQGVGYTF. The CDR3 DNA follows: TGCAGTGCTAGAGATCAACAGGGAGTGGGCTACACCTTC.

This clonotype was seen at least ten times. The chain is built from TRBV12-3 or TRBV12-4 and TRBJ1-4; D ambiguous. With 1 base removed from V and 8 bases from J, the gap between germline ends came to 8 bases. This CDR3 is built from 13 residues. This CDR3 is CASSLGVWEKLFF. The CDR3 DNA is TGTGCCAGCAGTTTAGGGGTATGGGAAAAACTGTTTTTT.

This clonotype was detected ten times or more. The V gene is TRBV4-2, the J gene TRBJ2-1; no reliable D call. CDR3 length: 16 amino acids. The germline V gene has CDR1 LGHNA and CDR2 YNFKEQ. V was pared by 4 bases and J by 4 bases, with 17 bases between. The CDR3 DNA is TGTGCCAGCAGCCGGGAAAAAACCCTACCTTACAATGAGCAGTTCTTC. It codes for CASSREKTLPYNEQFF.

This clonotype was detected only a few times. The chain combines TRBV11-2 with TRBJ2-2, with 8 bases matching TRBD1. Germline V gives CDR1 SGHAT, CDR2 FQNNGV. Unmatched junction bases numbered 8, after V lost 2 bases and J lost 3 bases. The CDR3 is made up of 17 amino acids. The CDR3 loop is CASSLRGTTGDTGELFF. In DNA form, the CDR3 reads TGTGCCAGCAGCTTAAGAGGGACGACAGGGGACACCGGGGAGCTGTTTTTT. Full variable domain (remainder filled in from reference TRBV11-2 and TRBJ2-2): EAGVAQSPRYKIIEKRQSVAFWCNPISGHATLYWYQQILGQGPKLLIQFQNNGVVDDSQLPKDRFSAERLKGVDSTLKIQPAKLEDSAVYLCASSLRGTTGDTGELFFGEGSRLTVL.

This chain links TRBV28 with TRBJ1-2; 10 bases are shared with TRBD1. J gave up 7 bases and V 6 bases, and 8 bases lay outside the gene matches. From germline, CDR1 is MDHEN and CDR2 SYDVKM. CDR3 length: 14 amino acids. The CDR3 sequence is CASRPGTGEGGYTF. Here the CDR3 DNA reads TGTGCCAGCAGACCCGGGACAGGGGAGGGTGGCTACACCTTC.

This clonotype was seen more than once but under ten times. The chain couples TRBV9 to TRBJ2-7; D remains ambiguous. Per germline, CDR1 SGDLS and CDR2 YYNGEE. CDR3 size: 14 residues. The ends were cut back, 1 base at V and 0 bases at J, with 8 bases in the middle. The DNA for the CDR3 is TGTGCCAGCAGCGTATCGCACACCTCCTACGAGCAGTACTTC. Amino acids: CASSVSHTSYEQYF.

This CDR3 is CASSHGQGRSYNEQFF. The CDR3 region has the DNA TGTGCCAGCAGCCATGGACAGGGGAGGTCCTACAATGAGCAGTTCTTC. The chain has TRBV14 and TRBJ2-1; 9 bases are shared with TRBD1. Trimming cost V 3 bases and J 1 base; bases outside gene matches: 4. This CDR3 is built from 16 residues. Per germline, CDR1 SGHDN and CDR2 FVKESK.

There are many counts of this clonotype. The chain combines TRBV28 with TRBJ1-1, with 7 bases fitting TRBD1. V shed 2 bases and J 3 bases; nucleotides not matched to a gene: 9. Per germline, CDR1 MDHEN and CDR2 SYDVKM. The CDR3 sequence is 16 residues long. DNA of the CDR3: TGTGCCAGCAGTTTAGGTCGGCAGGGGGGGTACACTGAAGCTTTCTTT. Amino acid sequence: CASSLGRQGGYTEAFF.

This clonotype appeared many times. This chain links TRBV20-1 with TRBJ1-5; 8 bases agree with TRBD1. The CDR3 has 15 residues. Germline lookup yields CDR1 DFQATT and CDR2 SNEGSKA (reference sequence). Trimming took 0 bases from V and 4 from J; bases not matched to a gene: 5. CDR3 sequence: CSARDTGQGNQPQHF. Here the CDR3 DNA reads TGCAGTGCTAGAGATACCGGACAGGGAAATCAGCCCCAGCATTTT.

The rearrangement links TRBV7-3 to TRBJ2-5; possible D gene TRBD2, 6 bases. V was pared by 3 bases and J by 5 bases, with 28 bases between. Germline V gene sequence: CDR1 SGHTA, CDR2 FQGTGA. CDR3 length: 19 residues. The CDR3 spells CASSFLGSHQTISGETQYF. DNA for the CDR3: TGTGCCAGCAGCTTCCTCGGATCACACCAAACAATCAGCGGGGAGACCCAGTACTTC. Complete variable domain (other parts from reference TRBV7-3 and TRBJ2-5): GAGVSQTPSNKVTEKGKYVELRCDPISGHTALYWYRQSLGQGPEFLIYFQGTGAADDSGLPNDRFFAVRPEGSVSTLKIQRTERGDSAVYLCASSFLGSHQTISGETQYFGPGTRLLVL.

This clonotype was seen ten or more times. V usage is TRBV9 and J usage is TRBJ2-3; D uncertain. Between the trimmed V and J ends, which lost 4 bases and 1 base, there was a span of 13 bases. CDR1 is SGDLS, CDR2 YYNGEE, per germline. The CDR3 contains 15 residues. DNA of the CDR3: TGTGCCAGCAGCTTCGGCCAACGGGGCACAGATACGCAGTATTTT. Protein: CASSFGQRGTDTQYF.

This clonotype was detected many times. Here the CDR3 DNA reads TGTGCCAGCAGCCGAGCTCGGAACTCCGGGACTCTCACCGGGGAGCTGTTTTTT. This translates into CASSRARNSGTLTGELFF. This chain joins TRBV3-1 and TRBJ2-2; TRBD2 might be the D (6 bases). CDR1 is LGHDT and CDR2 is YNNKEL in the germline V gene (reference sequence). This CDR3 region has 18 residues. Between the trimmed V and J ends, which lost 4 bases and 4 bases, there was a span of 22 bases.

This clonotype was detected ten times or more. V usage is TRBV7-6 and J usage is TRBJ1-1; 7 bases map to TRBD1. Looked up from germline, CDR1 is SGHVS and CDR2 is FNYEAQ. V lost 5 bases and J lost 3; bases outside the gene matches: 9. CDR3 length: 15 residues. The CDR3 sequence is CASSTRQGRDTEAFF. The CDR3 DNA reads TGTGCCAGCAGCACCCGACAGGGTAGGGACACTGAAGCTTTCTTT.

This clonotype was counted many times. J is TRBJ2-3 and V is TRBV28, with 8 bases identical to TRBD2. Germline V lookup: CDR1 MDHEN, CDR2 SYDVKM. The junction had 16 bases not matched to a gene; V was cut back by 3 bases and J by 2 bases. The CDR3 has 19 residues. The chain's CDR3 is CASSFAGTGGPGNTDTQYF. The DNA of the CDR3 is TGTGCCAGCAGTTTTGCTGGGACGGGAGGGCCGGGTAACACAGATACGCAGTATTTT.

At least ten counts were recorded for this clonotype. The J gene is TRBJ2-1, the V gene TRBV4-3; 9 bases are shared with TRBD1. Germline CDR1 reads LGHNA; CDR2 reads YSLEER. V trimming: 4 bases; J trimming: 8 bases; junction bases outside the gene matches: 3. The CDR3 contains 13 residues. The CDR3 region has the DNA TGCGCCAGCAGCCGGGACAGGGCGGATGAGCAGTTCTTC. Translation gives CASSRDRADEQFF.

The rearrangement links TRBV27 to TRBJ1-1; D not resolved. The CDR3 sequence is 8 residues long. V shed 6 bases and J shed 8 bases, with 1 base lying between them. CDR1 and CDR2 (germline): MNHEY, SMNVEV (reference sequence). Here the CDR3 DNA reads TGTGCCAGCAGAGAAGCTTTCTTT. This encodes CASREAFF.

This clonotype was counted at least ten times. The V gene is TRBV3-1, the J gene TRBJ2-5; D is undetermined. This CDR3 spans 13 amino acids. From germline, CDR1 is LGHDT and CDR2 YNNKEL (reference sequence). With 4 bases removed from V and 5 bases from J, the gap between germline ends came to 11 bases. The CDR3 DNA reads TGTGCCAGCAGCCGGACCACGTCGGAGACCCAGTACTTC. This translates into CASSRTTSETQYF.

This clonotype was detected many times. V usage is TRBV5-1 and J usage is TRBJ2-7; D is uncertain. The ends were cut back, 4 bases at V and 2 bases at J, with 10 bases in the middle. This CDR3 is 13 amino acids long. CDR1 is SGHRS and CDR2 is YFSETQ in the germline V gene. The CDR3 sequence: CASSVDTTYEQYF. The DNA for the CDR3 is TGCGCCAGCAGCGTTGACACTACCTACGAGCAGTACTTC.

The chain links TRBV20-1 to TRBJ2-7; 11 nucleotides match TRBD1. The V and J ends lost 6 bases and 6 bases, in that order; junction bases with no gene match: 10. Per germline, CDR1 DFQATT and CDR2 SNEGSKA (reference sequence). This CDR3 has 14 residues. In nucleotides, the CDR3 is TGCAGTGCAGAAATCCGGGACAGGGGGGGCGAGCAGTACTTC. This gives the protein CSAEIRDRGGEQYF.

A remark on this clonotype: A much larger clonotype is one base distant, so this may be a read error. The chain is built from TRBV6-2 or TRBV6-3 and TRBJ2-2; 14 nucleotides line up with TRBD2. The J segment lost 4 bases and the V segment lost 3 bases, leaving 7 bases of the junction unmatched. Germline values: CDR1 MNHEY, CDR2 SVGEGT. The CDR3 runs to 18 residues. CDR3 nucleotide sequence: TGTGCCAGCAGTTATGGACTAGCGGGAGGTCGGGGCACCGGGGAGCTGTTTTTT. This codes for CASSYGLAGGRGTGELFF.

This clonotype has a count of ten or more. The rearrangement uses TRBV28 and TRBJ1-2, with unresolved D. V was pared by 5 bases and J by 0 bases, with 10 bases between. The CDR3 totals 14 residues. Germline V gives CDR1 MDHEN, CDR2 SYDVKM. CDR3 sequence: CASSPPGANYGYTF. Written as DNA, the CDR3 is TGTGCCAGCAGTCCCCCCGGAGCTAACTATGGCTACACCTTC.

This clonotype was seen at least ten times. The rearrangement uses TRBV12-3 or TRBV12-4 and TRBJ1-1, with D possibly being TRBD1 (5 bases). V shed 4 bases and J shed 4 bases, with 7 bases lying between them. The CDR3 is made up of 12 amino acids. The CDR3 DNA follows: TGTGCCAGCAGTTCCGACAGCACTGAAGCTTTCTTT. Residues: CASSSDSTEAFF.

The chain is built from TRBV27 and TRBJ1-5; the match to TRBD1 covers 10 bases. After removal of 5 bases from V and 6 bases from J, the junction contained 7 bases not matched to a gene. Germline CDR1 and CDR2: MNHEY and SMNVEV (reference sequence). This CDR3 comprises 15 residues. Written as DNA, the CDR3 is TGTGCCAGCAGTCCGACAGGGGGCCGGGGTCAGCCCCAGCATTTT. Protein sequence: CASSPTGGRGQPQHF.